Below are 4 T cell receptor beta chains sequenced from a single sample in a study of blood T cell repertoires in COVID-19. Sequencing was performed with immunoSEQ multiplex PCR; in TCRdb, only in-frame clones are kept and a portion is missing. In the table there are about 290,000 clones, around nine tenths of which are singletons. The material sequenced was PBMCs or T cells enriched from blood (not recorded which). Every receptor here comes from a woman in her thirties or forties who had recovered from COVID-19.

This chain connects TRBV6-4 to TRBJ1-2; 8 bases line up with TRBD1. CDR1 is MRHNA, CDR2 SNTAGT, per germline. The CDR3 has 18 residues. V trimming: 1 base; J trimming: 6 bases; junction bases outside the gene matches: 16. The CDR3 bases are TGTGCCAGCAGTGACTACTTTAGACCAGGACAGGGTTCCGATGGCTACACCTTC. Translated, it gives CASSDYFRPGQGSDGYTF.

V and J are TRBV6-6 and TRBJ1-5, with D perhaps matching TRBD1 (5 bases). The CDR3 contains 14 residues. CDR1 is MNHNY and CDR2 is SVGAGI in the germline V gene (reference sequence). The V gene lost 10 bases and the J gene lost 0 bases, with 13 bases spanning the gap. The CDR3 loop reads CATTDSHSNQPQHF. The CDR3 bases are TGTGCCACCACCGACAGCCATAGCAATCAGCCCCAGCATTTT.

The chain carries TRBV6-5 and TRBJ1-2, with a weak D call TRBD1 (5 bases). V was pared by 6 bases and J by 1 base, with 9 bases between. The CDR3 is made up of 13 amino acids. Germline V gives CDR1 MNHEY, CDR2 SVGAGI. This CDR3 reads CASSLTVNYGYTF. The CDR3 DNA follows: TGTGCCAGCAGCTTGACAGTTAACTATGGCTACACCTTC.

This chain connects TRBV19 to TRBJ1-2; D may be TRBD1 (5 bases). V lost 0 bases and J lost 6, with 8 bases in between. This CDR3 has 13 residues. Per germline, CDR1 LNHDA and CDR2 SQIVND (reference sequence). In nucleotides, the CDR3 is TGTGCCAGTAGTATAGATGCCAGGGATGGCTACACCTTC. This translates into CASSIDARDGYTF.